This passage covers 27 T cell receptor beta chains from one sample sequenced in a study of T-cell reconstitution after alpha-beta-depleted transplantation in children. Molecular barcoding with unique molecular identifiers was used for the TCRbeta library. TCRdb ran MiXCR on the PCR reads and lists one entry per CDR3 protein. There are around 240,000 distinct CDR3 sequences in the sample; around 7.8% occur only once, and 6% to 7% lies in the top ten. The sample consisted of PBMCs, mostly from graft donor cells, taken 180 days after TCRalphabeta/CD19-depleted stem cell transplant. These receptors all come from a male patient younger than 18 who had a stem cell transplant for acute lymphoblastic leukemia, so the T cells may come from the graft donor.

In this sample, this clonotype turned up many times. CDR3 DNA: TGTGCCAGCAGTTACGTGGTGGGGCATCTCTACGAGCAGTACTTC. Translation gives CASSYVVGHLYEQYF. This chain connects TRBV6-2 or TRBV6-3 to TRBJ2-7, with D possibly being TRBD1 (5 bases). Germline CDR1 reads MNHEY; CDR2 reads SVGEGT. V was clipped by 2 bases and J by 3 bases, with 14 bases between them. CDR3 size: 15 residues.

This clonotype was found a few times. The chain recombines TRBV20-1 with TRBJ1-4; possible D gene TRBD1, 6 bases. Trimming cost V 3 bases and J 4 bases, with 12 bases left between them. The germline gives CDR1 DFQATT, CDR2 SNEGSKA (reference sequence). The length of the CDR3 is 14 residues. In DNA, the CDR3 is TGCAGTGCTAGTTATGGGACACTTAATGAAAAACTGTTTTTT. It codes for CSASYGTLNEKLFF.

This clonotype has just one count. The chain recombines TRBV14 with TRBJ2-7, with D perhaps TRBD2 (6 bases). V was pared by 4 bases and J by 1 base, with 11 bases between. Germline CDR1 and CDR2: SGHDN and FVKESK. This CDR3 has 14 amino acids. CDR3 residues: CASSPRLDSYEQYF. Written as DNA, the CDR3 is TGTGCCAGCAGCCCCAGACTAGATTCCTACGAGCAGTACTTC. Using reference TRBV14 and TRBJ2-7 for the parts outside the CDR3, the full variable domain is EAGVTQFPSHSVIEKGQTVTLRCDPISGHDNLYWYRRVMGKEIKFLLHFVKESKQDESGMPNNRFLAERTGGTYSTLKVQPAELEDSGVYFCASSPRLDSYEQYFGPGTRLTVT.

This clonotype was recorded at least ten times. Sequence at one end of the junction differs from germline and may be a read error. This rearrangement joins TRBV9 to TRBJ2-2; weak D call: TRBD2 (5 bases). The germline gives CDR1 SGDLS, CDR2 YYNGEE. CDR3 size: 15 residues. The CDR3 DNA sequence: TGTGCCAGTAGCGTACTTTGGGGGAACACCGGGGAGCTGTTTTTT. It translates to CASSVLWGNTGELFF.

There are many counts of this clonotype. This CDR3 reads CASSFIEAGEQFF. In DNA form, the CDR3 reads TGTGCCAGCAGTTTTATAGAGGCTGGTGAGCAGTTCTTC. The genes are TRBV28 and TRBJ2-1, with D uncertain. Per germline, CDR1 MDHEN and CDR2 SYDVKM. The CDR3 has 13 residues. Between the trimmed V and J ends, which lost 3 bases and 9 bases, there was a span of 12 bases. The variable domain in full, with the rest retrieved from reference TRBV28 and TRBJ2-1, is DVKVTQSSRYLVKRTGEKVFLECVQDMDHENMFWYRQDPGLGLRLIYFSYDVKMKEKGDIPEGYSVSREKKERFSLILESASTNQTSMYLCASSFIEAGEQFFGPGTRLTVL.

This clonotype was counted at least ten times. CDR3 residues: CASSFPLVSGANVLTF. The CDR3 DNA reads TGTGCCAGCAGTTTCCCACTGGTCTCTGGGGCCAACGTCCTGACTTTC. The chain joins TRBV28 to TRBJ2-6; D not certain. Germline V gene lookup returns CDR1 MDHEN and CDR2 SYDVKM. The CDR3 is 16 amino acids. V shed 3 bases and J shed 0 bases, with 9 bases lying between them. Filled out from reference TRBV28 and TRBJ2-6, the complete variable domain reads DVKVTQSSRYLVKRTGEKVFLECVQDMDHENMFWYRQDPGLGLRLIYFSYDVKMKEKGDIPEGYSVSREKKERFSLILESASTNQTSMYLCASSFPLVSGANVLTFGAGSRLTVL.

Worth noting for this clonotype: Just one base apart from a much larger clone, this may be a read error. This sequence joins TRBV12-3 or TRBV12-4 and TRBJ1-2; no firm D call. Trimming cost V 5 bases and J 1 base, with 11 bases left between them. The CDR3 sequence is 14 residues long. Here the CDR3 DNA reads TGTGCCAGCAGTCACCCGGCATTTAACTATGGCTACACCTTC. This translates into CASSHPAFNYGYTF.

This clonotype was recorded many times. CDR3 in amino acids: CSARVPGTAYGYTF. CDR3 nucleotides: TGCAGTGCTAGAGTTCCCGGGACAGCCTATGGCTACACCTTC. The chain couples TRBV20-1 to TRBJ1-2, with 7 bases lining up with TRBD1. The CDR3 covers 14 residues. V gave up 1 base and J gave up 4 bases; unmatched junction bases: 6. Per the germline V gene, CDR1 is DFQATT and CDR2 is SNEGSKA (reference sequence).

This clonotype was detected ten times or more. The V gene is TRBV5-1, the J gene TRBJ2-3, with 10 bases identical to TRBD1. This CDR3 has 15 amino acids. V trimming: 2 bases; J trimming: 4 bases; junction bases outside the gene matches: 4. The germline CDR1 and CDR2 sequences are SGHRS and YFSETQ. As DNA, the CDR3 is TGCGCCAGCAGCTTTCCGGGACAGGGGTCAGATACGCAGTATTTT. Translating gives CASSFPGQGSDTQYF. The full variable domain, completed using reference TRBV5-1 and TRBJ2-3, is KAGVTQTPRYLIKTRGQQVTLSCSPISGHRSVSWYQQTPGQGLQFLFEYFSETQRNKGNFPGRFSGRQFSNSRSEMNVSTLELGDSALYLCASSFPGQGSDTQYFGPGTRLTVL.

This clonotype was seen ten or more times. This chain uses TRBV5-1 with TRBJ2-2; 10 positions agree with TRBD2. Germline assignment: CDR1 SGHRS and CDR2 YFSETQ. This CDR3 is built from 17 residues. With 4 bases clipped from V and 0 bases from J, the junction kept 6 bases outside the gene matches. The CDR3 region has the DNA TGCGCCAGCAGCCCCCGGACTAGCGGACCGAACACCGGGGAGCTGTTTTTT. As protein: CASSPRTSGPNTGELFF. Based on the CDR3 plus reference TRBV5-1 and TRBJ2-2, the full variable domain is KAGVTQTPRYLIKTRGQQVTLSCSPISGHRSVSWYQQTPGQGLQFLFEYFSETQRNKGNFPGRFSGRQFSNSRSEMNVSTLELGDSALYLCASSPRTSGPNTGELFFGEGSRLTVL.

CDR3 sequence: CASSLGSSMYGYTF. The CDR3, as DNA: TGTGCCAGCAGCTTAGGCTCTTCAATGTATGGCTACACCTTC. V is TRBV13 and J is TRBJ1-2; D gene uncertain. Germline V CDR1 and CDR2: PRHDT, FYEKMQ (reference sequence). The CDR3 covers 14 residues. Trimming shortened V by 0 bases and J by 5 bases, and 10 bases separated the two germline ends.

This clonotype was counted many times. V is TRBV20-1 and J is TRBJ1-1, with D possibly TRBD1 on 6 matching bases. Trimming removed 0 bases from V and 11 bases from J, with 19 bases in between. CDR1 is DFQATT, CDR2 SNEGSKA, per germline (reference sequence). The CDR3 length is 14 residues. The CDR3 loop is CSARDEVWGRGAFF. DNA of the CDR3: TGCAGTGCTAGAGATGAGGTTTGGGGGCGGGGTGCTTTCTTT.

This clonotype was found many times. This chain uses TRBV12-5 with TRBJ1-6; 7 bases align to TRBD1. Per the germline V gene, CDR1 is LGHNT and CDR2 is FRNRAP. This CDR3 has 15 amino acids. The J segment lost 4 bases and the V segment lost 0 bases, leaving 0 bases of the junction unmatched. CDR3 amino acids: CASGLVQGYNSPLHF. DNA for the CDR3: TGTGCTAGTGGTTTGGTACAGGGGTATAATTCACCCCTCCACTTT.

This clonotype was counted at least ten times. This chain uses TRBV4-3 with TRBJ2-6; 8 bases align to TRBD1. The CDR3 loop spans 18 amino acids. Germline V gives CDR1 LGHNA, CDR2 YSLEER. V trimming: 0 bases; J trimming: 0 bases; junction bases outside the gene matches: 4. CDR3 DNA sequence: TGCGCCAGCAGCCAAGATGGGCAGGGGGCCTCTGGGGCCAACGTCCTGACTTTC. Protein: CASSQDGQGASGANVLTF.

This clonotype was seen ten or more times. The chain employs TRBV6-1 and TRBJ1-2, with D maybe TRBD1 (5 bases). CDR3 size: 13 residues. Germline V gene sequence: CDR1 MNHNS, CDR2 SASEGT. V was pared by 5 bases and J by 8 bases, with 15 bases between. Written as DNA, the CDR3 is TGTGCCAGCAGTCTCTCAGGGAAGGGCGGCTACACCTTC. Translation gives CASSLSGKGGYTF.

This clonotype was observed at least ten times. The chain has TRBV5-1 and TRBJ2-7, with D maybe TRBD1 (7 bases). V lost 0 bases and J 3 bases, leaving 19 bases between the germline ends. The length of the CDR3 is 17 residues. Germline CDR1 is SGHRS and CDR2 is YFSETQ. CDR3 amino acids: CASSLGAGGQLLYEQYF. The CDR3 region has the DNA TGCGCCAGCAGCTTGGGGGCCGGGGGACAGTTACTCTACGAGCAGTACTTC.

This clonotype occurred many times. The gene calls are TRBV24-1 and TRBJ2-7, with 10 bases aligning to TRBD2. The V gene end was trimmed by 3 bases and the J gene end by 1 base; junction bases not matched to a gene: 8. Germline CDR1 is KGHDR and CDR2 is SFDVKD. This CDR3 region has 17 residues. The CDR3 loop is CATSDPSGLADSYEQYF. Here the CDR3 DNA reads TGTGCCACCAGTGATCCATCAGGACTAGCGGATTCCTACGAGCAGTACTTC.

Only a few counts were recorded for this clonotype. This sequence joins TRBV12-3 or TRBV12-4 and TRBJ2-5, with 11 bases fitting TRBD2. V shed 1 base, J shed 5 bases, and the junction held 12 bases outside the gene matches. The CDR3 has 18 amino acids. CDR3 in DNA: TGTGCCAGCAGTTTAGGCCGCCAACTAGCGGGGGCAGGGGAGACCCAGTACTTC. This gives the protein CASSLGRQLAGAGETQYF.

The chain combines TRBV6-1 with TRBJ1-5; D unclear. CDR1 MNHNS and CDR2 SASEGT come from the germline V gene. Trimming cost V 5 bases and J 3 bases, with 14 bases left between them. This CDR3 is built from 15 residues. As DNA, the CDR3 is TGTGCCAGCAGTACAAGATCGGACTCCAATCAGCCCCAGCATTTT. It encodes CASSTRSDSNQPQHF.

In regard to this clonotype: A much more abundant neighbour one base away suggests this may be a read error. The chain joins TRBV7-2 to TRBJ2-5; the D gene is possibly TRBD1 (6 bases). Germline V CDR1 and CDR2: SGHTA, FQGNSA. CDR3 length equals 12 residues. V was cut by 6 bases and J by 14 bases, with 19 bases left in between. CDR3 sequence reads: CASRLMDSHLYF. DNA for the CDR3: TGTGCCAGCAGGCTAATGGACAGCCACCTATACTTC.

This clonotype was counted ten times or more. The chain combines TRBV7-9 with TRBJ1-6, with 9 bases fitting TRBD1. Germline V gene sequence: CDR1 SEHNR, CDR2 FQNEAQ (reference sequence). Trimming at V came to 5 bases and at J to 7 bases, leaving 6 bases not matched to a gene. The CDR3 totals 15 residues. The CDR3 nucleotides read TGTGCCAGCAGCCCTACGGGACAGGGAAATTCACCCCTCCACTTT. Its translation: CASSPTGQGNSPLHF.

This clonotype came up many times. CDR3 bases: TGTGCCAGCTCGTCTCGCCAGGGCGGACTAGCGGAATACAATGAGCAGTTCTTC. It specifies CASSSRQGGLAEYNEQFF. The V call is TRBV21-1, the J call TRBJ2-1; the tabulated D call, TRBD2, remains unverified against the DNA. TRBV21-1 is listed as a pseudogene. This CDR3 is built from 18 residues.

This clonotype was recorded at least ten times. The chain uses TRBV21-1 and TRBJ2-7; no DNA check was done on the table's D call, TRBD1. TRBV21-1 is listed as a pseudogene. This CDR3 contains 14 residues. The CDR3 loop is CASSVSAGEGEQYF. CDR3 sequence (DNA): TGTGCCAGCAGCGTCTCGGCAGGGGAAGGGGAGCAGTACTTC.

This clonotype was seen repeatedly, ten times or more. V and J are TRBV28 and TRBJ2-2; D is possibly TRBD2 (5 bases). The germline CDR1 and CDR2 sequences are MDHEN and SYDVKM. This CDR3 has 15 residues. Deletions cut 1 base from V and 1 base from J, with 7 bases between. CDR3 loop: CASSLSAGNTGELFF. CDR3 nucleotides: TGTGCCAGCAGTTTATCGGCGGGGAACACCGGGGAGCTGTTTTTT.

Ten or more counts support this clonotype. The gene calls are TRBV6-5 and TRBJ2-7, with 7 bases matching TRBD1. Germline CDR1 and CDR2: MNHEY and SVGAGI. V trimming: 6 bases; J trimming: 5 bases; junction bases outside the gene matches: 7. The CDR3 has 13 residues. The CDR3 nucleotides are TGTGCCAGCAGGCGACAGGGTCCCCACGAGCAGTACTTC. It is translated as CASRRQGPHEQYF.

In this sample, this clonotype turned up many times. The chain employs TRBV25-1 and TRBJ2-7; D unresolved. The germline V gene has CDR1 MGHDK and CDR2 SYGVNS. The CDR3 extends over 12 amino acids. Trimming took off 0 bases at V and 3 bases at J, with 3 bases between the two ends. DNA of the CDR3: TGTGCCAGCAGTGAATACAACTACGAGCAGTACTTC. This gives the protein CASSEYNYEQYF.

The table lists this clonotype with many counts. The rearrangement links TRBV12-3 or TRBV12-4 to TRBJ1-1; TRBD1 is a possible D gene (5 bases). The CDR3 covers 18 residues. Trimming took off 5 bases at V and 1 base at J, with 23 bases between the two ends. The CDR3 loop is CASSPFPLGAPGNTEAFF. Here the CDR3 DNA reads TGTGCCAGCAGTCCCTTTCCCCTAGGGGCCCCCGGGAACACTGAAGCTTTCTTT.